These 3 T cell receptor beta chains share one sample of origin, sequenced in a study of blood T cell repertoires in COVID-19. Method: immunoSEQ multiplex PCR; TCRdb's copy keeps in-frame clones and lacks some. The sample includes 220,000 or so clones, approximately 92% of them seen just once. The sample was PBMCs or T cells enriched from blood (not recorded which). Receptors originate from a woman under 30 in a cohort exposed to, infected with or recovered from COVID-19 (not recorded which).

The chain carries TRBV5-1 and TRBJ2-2, with 13 bases that match TRBD2. Germline loops: CDR1 SGHRS, CDR2 YFSETQ. Trimming cost V 4 bases and J 5 bases; bases outside gene matches: 11. The CDR3 consists of 18 residues. This CDR3 reads CASSRDWTSGSKTGELFF. Here the CDR3 DNA reads TGCGCCAGCAGCCGCGACTGGACTAGCGGGAGTAAGACCGGGGAGCTGTTTTTT.

The chain couples TRBV28 to TRBJ1-5; unclear D gene. Germline V gene data show CDR1 as MDHEN and CDR2 as SYDVKM. This CDR3 has 16 amino acids. V gave up 1 base and J gave up 7 bases, with 17 bases separating them. The CDR3 DNA follows: TGTGCCAGCAGTTTATATCTAGGGAGCCGCGGGCAGCCCCAGCATTTT. It translates to CASSLYLGSRGQPQHF. Using reference TRBV28 and TRBJ1-5 for the parts outside the CDR3, the full variable domain is DVKVTQSSRYLVKRTGEKVFLECVQDMDHENMFWYRQDPGLGLRLIYFSYDVKMKEKGDIPEGYSVSREKKERFSLILESASTNQTSMYLCASSLYLGSRGQPQHFGDGTRLSIL.

The chain joins TRBV4-1 to TRBJ2-3; D unresolved. The CDR3 spans 12 residues. CDR1 is MGHRA and CDR2 is YSYEKL in the germline V gene. Trimming left V 3 bases short and J 3 bases short, with 4 bases between. This chain's CDR3 is CASSHTTDTQYF. DNA for the CDR3: TGCGCCAGCAGCCACACTACAGATACGCAGTATTTT.